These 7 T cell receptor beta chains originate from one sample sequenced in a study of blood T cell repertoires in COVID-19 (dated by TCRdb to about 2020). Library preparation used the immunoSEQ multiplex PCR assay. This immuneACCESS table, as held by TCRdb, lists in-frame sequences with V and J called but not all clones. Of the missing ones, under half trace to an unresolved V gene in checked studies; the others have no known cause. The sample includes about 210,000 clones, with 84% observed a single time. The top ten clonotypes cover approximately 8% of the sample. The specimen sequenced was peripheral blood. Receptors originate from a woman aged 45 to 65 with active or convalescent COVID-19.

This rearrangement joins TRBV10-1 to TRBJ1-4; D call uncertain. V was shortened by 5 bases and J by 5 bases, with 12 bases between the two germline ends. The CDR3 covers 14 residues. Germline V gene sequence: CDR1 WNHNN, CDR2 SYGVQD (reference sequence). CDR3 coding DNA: TGCGCCAGCAGTCCCTCAGGTTCGAATGAAAAACTGTTTTTT. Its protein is CASSPSGSNEKLFF.

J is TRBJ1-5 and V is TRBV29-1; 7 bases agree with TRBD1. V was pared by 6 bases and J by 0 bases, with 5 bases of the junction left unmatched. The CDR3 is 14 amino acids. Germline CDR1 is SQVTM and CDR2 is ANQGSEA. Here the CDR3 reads CSVLQGGSNQPQHF. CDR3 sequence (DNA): TGCAGCGTCTTGCAGGGGGGTAGCAATCAGCCCCAGCATTTT.

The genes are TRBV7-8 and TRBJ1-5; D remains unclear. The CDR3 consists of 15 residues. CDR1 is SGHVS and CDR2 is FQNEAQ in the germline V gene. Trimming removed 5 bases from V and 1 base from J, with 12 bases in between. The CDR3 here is CASSERGISNQPQHF. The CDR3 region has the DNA TGTGCCAGCAGCGAACGCGGTATCAGCAATCAGCCCCAGCATTTT.

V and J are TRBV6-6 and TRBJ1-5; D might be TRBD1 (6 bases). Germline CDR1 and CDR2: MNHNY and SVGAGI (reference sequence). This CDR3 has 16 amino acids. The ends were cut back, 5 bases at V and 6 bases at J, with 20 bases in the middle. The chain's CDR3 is CASSPPGGREVQPQHF. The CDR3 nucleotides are TGTGCCAGCAGTCCACCTGGGGGCAGAGAGGTTCAGCCCCAGCATTTT.

The CDR3 coding sequence is TGTGCTAGTGGTTTGAACCTGGGGGGGGCGAACACTGAAGCTTTCTTT. It is translated as CASGLNLGGANTEAFF. The chain links TRBV12-5 to TRBJ1-1; a possible D gene is TRBD1 (6 bases). V was trimmed by 2 bases and J by 1 base, leaving 14 bases between them. CDR1 and CDR2 (germline): LGHNT, FRNRAP. The CDR3 is 16 amino acids.

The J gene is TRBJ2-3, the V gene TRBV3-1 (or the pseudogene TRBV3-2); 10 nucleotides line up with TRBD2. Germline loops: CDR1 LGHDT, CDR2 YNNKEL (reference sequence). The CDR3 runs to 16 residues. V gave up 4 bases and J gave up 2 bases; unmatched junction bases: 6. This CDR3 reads CASSLRTSGFTDTQYF. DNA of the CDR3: TGTGCCAGCAGCCTCCGGACTAGCGGTTTCACAGATACGCAGTATTTT.

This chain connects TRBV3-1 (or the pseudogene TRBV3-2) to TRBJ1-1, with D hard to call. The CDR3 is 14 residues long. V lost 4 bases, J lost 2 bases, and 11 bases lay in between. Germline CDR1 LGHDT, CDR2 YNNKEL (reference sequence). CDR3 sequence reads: CASSRSGSNTEAFF. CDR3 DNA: TGTGCCAGCAGCCGATCTGGCTCTAACACTGAAGCTTTCTTT.